The 22 T cell receptor beta chains below come from one sample, sequenced in a study of immune heterogeneity within non-small cell lung tumors. TCRs were amplified from approximately 600 ng gDNA of bulk tumor per sample. Widely spaced biopsies, several per primary tumor, were obtained at surgery. Curative surgery was undertaken by patients, who had untreated, newly diagnosed non-small cell lung cancer. Amplifying TCR beta CDR3 involved multiplex PCR carried out with 32 V and 13 J primers. TCRdb reprocessed the multiplex PCR reads via MiXCR and lists one record per CDR3 protein. The repertoire includes about 21,000 distinct CDR3 sequences, about 30% of them detected once, and around 4.4% sits in the top ten. The sequencing input was lung tumor tissue. The receptors were sampled from a man between 40 and 49 years old with non-small cell lung cancer.

This clonotype came up once. This may be a read error, as it is one base from a much larger clone. The chain joins TRBV7-9 to TRBJ2-1; 9 positions agree with TRBD1. CDR3 size: 17 residues. Germline values: CDR1 SEHNR, CDR2 FQNEAQ (reference sequence). The CDR3 loop reads CARSLIWGTGTTYEQFF. The DNA of the CDR3 is TGTGCCAGAAGCTTAATCTGGGGGACAGGGACTACCTATGAGCAGTTCTTC.

The chain recombines TRBV25-1 with TRBJ2-5; no clear D. Germline CDR1 is MGHDK and CDR2 is SYGVNS. The CDR3 consists of 16 residues. The V and J ends lost 4 bases and 4 bases respectively, with 19 bases between them. The CDR3 DNA is TGTGCCAGCAGTGGCTCGAGAAGGGTGAGAGCAGAGACCCAGTACTTC. Its protein is CASSGSRRVRAETQYF.

V and J are TRBV27 and TRBJ1-6, with TRBD1 identical over 7 bases. The CDR3 has 15 residues. Germline loops: CDR1 MNHEY, CDR2 SMNVEV (reference sequence). The V gene end was trimmed by 2 bases and the J gene end by 8 bases; junction bases not matched to a gene: 6. CDR3 bases: TGTGCCAGCAGTTTAGTGACAGGGAATGATTCACCCCTCCACTTT. As protein: CASSLVTGNDSPLHF.

About this clonotype itself: A much larger clone sits a single nucleotide away, making a read error possible. The J gene is TRBJ2-5, the V gene TRBV12-3 or TRBV12-4; D is undetermined. Trimming removed 6 bases from V and 5 bases from J, with 13 bases in between. CDR3 length: 13 residues. CDR3 nucleotide sequence: TGTGCCAGCAGCCCATCTACGTGTGAGACCCAGTACTTC. It translates to CASSPSTCETQYF.

The sample holds many counts of this clonotype. The V call is TRBV2, the J call TRBJ1-2, with TRBD1 matching over 8 bases. The CDR3 totals 14 residues. The junction had 7 bases not matched to a gene; V was cut back by 3 bases and J by 7 bases. CDR1 and CDR2 (germline): SNHLY, FYNNEI. Here the CDR3 reads CASSETDRERGYTF. The CDR3 DNA is TGTGCCAGCAGTGAGACGGACAGGGAGCGTGGCTACACCTTC. Using reference TRBV2 and TRBJ1-2 for the parts outside the CDR3, the full variable domain is EPEVTQTPSHQVTQMGQEVILRCVPISNHLYFYWYRQILGQKVEFLVSFYNNEISEKSEIFDDQFSVERPDGSNFTLKIRSTKLEDSAMYFCASSETDRERGYTFGSGTRLTVV.

Of note for this clonotype: The junction departs from the called germline gene at one end, perhaps through a read error. The chain carries TRBV3-1 and TRBJ1-1, with unresolved D. The germline gives CDR1 LGHDT, CDR2 YNNKEL (reference sequence). The CDR3 is 14 amino acids. CDR3 in amino acids: CASSLQAGNNEAFF. Written as DNA, the CDR3 is TGTGCCAGCAGCCTCCAAGCAGGTAACAATGAAGCTTTCTTT. Together with reference TRBV3-1 and TRBJ1-1, the CDR3 gives the full variable domain: DTAVSQTPKYLVTQMGNDKSIKCEQNLGHDTMYWYKQDSKKFLKIMFSYNNKELIINETVPNRFSPKSPDKAHLNLHINSLELGDSAVYFCASSLQAGNNEAFFGQGTRLTVV.

The chain uses TRBV28 and TRBJ1-5; no definite D call. CDR1 and CDR2 from the germline V gene are MDHEN and SYDVKM. This CDR3 spans 14 amino acids. V was clipped by 2 bases and J by 7 bases, with 12 bases between them. The CDR3 sequence: CASSLDKSGQPQHF. CDR3 nucleotides: TGTGCCAGCAGTTTAGACAAGTCGGGCCAGCCCCAGCATTTT.

This clonotype came up a few times. The chain employs TRBV7-2 and TRBJ2-7, with TRBD2 identical over 11 bases. V was pared by 5 bases and J by 3 bases, with 6 bases of the junction left unmatched. Looked up from germline, CDR1 is SGHTA and CDR2 is FQGNSA. The CDR3 is made up of 15 amino acids. CDR3 coding DNA: TGTGCCAGCAGCCCCGGACTAGCGGGTGGCTACGAGCAGTACTTC. This gives the protein CASSPGLAGGYEQYF.

At least ten counts were recorded for this clonotype. This chain links TRBV5-1 with TRBJ2-7; 16 bases align to TRBD2. From germline, CDR1 is SGHRS and CDR2 YFSETQ. This CDR3 comprises 16 residues. With 2 bases clipped from V and 7 bases from J, the junction kept 6 bases outside the gene matches. CDR3 amino acids: CASSFAGTSGRVEQYF. Here the CDR3 DNA reads TGCGCCAGCAGCTTCGCCGGGACTAGCGGGAGGGTTGAGCAGTACTTC.

In this sample, this clonotype turned up many times. The chain employs TRBV27 and TRBJ2-1; 12 bases match TRBD2. The germline gives CDR1 MNHEY, CDR2 SMNVEV (reference sequence). Trimming took 5 bases from V and 4 from J; bases not matched to a gene: 6. This CDR3 has 16 amino acids. CDR3 residues: CASSPSLAGGYNEQFF. The CDR3 DNA sequence: TGTGCCAGCAGTCCCTCACTAGCGGGAGGATACAATGAGCAGTTCTTC.

A few counts support this clonotype. The chain combines TRBV4-1 with TRBJ2-2, with TRBD1 identical over 8 bases. The V and J ends lost 1 base and 4 bases, in that order; junction bases with no gene match: 5. CDR1 and CDR2 (germline): MGHRA, YSYEKL. This CDR3 comprises 16 residues. The CDR3 DNA sequence: TGCGCCAGCAGCCAAGGCAGGGGGCTTAGCACCGGGGAGCTGTTTTTT. Its translation: CASSQGRGLSTGELFF.

This clonotype is medium-sized (0.01 to 0.1%) by share. The chain joins TRBV5-1 to TRBJ1-2, with D maybe TRBD1 (5 bases). Per germline, CDR1 SGHRS and CDR2 YFSETQ. The CDR3 runs 15 residues. The V end was cut by 5 bases, the J end by 5 bases, with 19 bases between. CDR3 sequence (DNA): TGCGCCAGCAGGAAGCAAGGGATTGGGGGTTATGGCTACACCTTC. Translation: CASRKQGIGGYGYTF.

CDR3 amino acids: CSVLRAGANVLTF. CDR3 sequence (DNA): TGCAGCGTCCTCAGGGCTGGGGCCAACGTCCTGACTTTC. The rearrangement links TRBV29-1 to TRBJ2-6, with D possibly TRBD1 on 5 matching bases. This CDR3 has 13 residues. Per the germline V gene, CDR1 is SQVTM and CDR2 is ANQGSEA. The V gene lost 6 bases and the J gene lost 2 bases, with 8 bases spanning the gap.

This clonotype was detected a few times. The chain joins TRBV19 to TRBJ1-3; D gene uncertain. This CDR3 is built from 15 residues. With 8 bases removed from V and 2 bases from J, the gap between germline ends came to 16 bases. Germline assignment: CDR1 LNHDA and CDR2 SQIVND (reference sequence). The CDR3: CASDARGGAGNTIYF. In DNA form, the CDR3 reads TGTGCCAGTGACGCCCGAGGTGGAGCTGGAAACACCATATATTTT. Combining the CDR3 with reference TRBV19 and TRBJ1-3 gives the whole variable domain DGGITQSPKYLFRKEGQNVTLSCEQNLNHDAMYWYRQDPGQGLRLIYYSQIVNDFQKGDIAEGYSVSREKKESFPLTVTSAQKNPTAFYLCASDARGGAGNTIYFGEGSWLTVV.

This clonotype came up a few times. The CDR3 DNA reads as TGCAGTGCTAGAGATCCACAGGGGAGGGTAGATACGCAGTATTTT. It encodes CSARDPQGRVDTQYF. The chain joins TRBV20-1 to TRBJ2-3, with D perhaps being TRBD1 or TRBD2 (7 bases each). V shed 0 bases and J shed 5 bases, with 15 bases lying between them. The CDR3 covers 15 residues. CDR1 and CDR2 (germline): DFQATT, SNEGSKA (reference sequence).

Regarding this clonotype: The germline gene is not matched at one end of the junction; a read error may be the cause. This sequence joins TRBV24-1 and TRBJ2-3, with 8 bases aligning to TRBD1. This CDR3 contains 18 residues. Germline assignment: CDR1 KGHDR and CDR2 SFDVKD. CDR3 in amino acids: CATSDPTRTGLTTDTKYF. CDR3 DNA sequence: TGTGCCACCAGTGATCCCACCCGGACAGGGCTTACCACAGATACGAAGTATTTT.

To note about this clonotype: One junction end disagrees with the germline gene, perhaps due to a read error. This chain links TRBV12-3 or TRBV12-4 with TRBJ1-1; D remains ambiguous. The CDR3 covers 15 residues. The CDR3 reads CAISLGGGPNTEAFF. The CDR3 coding sequence is TGTGCCATCAGTTTAGGCGGAGGACCGAACACTGAAGCTTTCTTT.

The chain carries TRBV5-6 and TRBJ2-1, with no clear D. Trimming took off 4 bases at V and 5 bases at J, with 13 bases between the two ends. Germline loops: CDR1 SGHDT, CDR2 YYEEEE. This CDR3 is 14 amino acids long. In nucleotides, the CDR3 is TGTGCCAGCAGCCCCGGCCCCATCCACAATGAGCAGTTCTTC. Its translation is CASSPGPIHNEQFF.

This clonotype was recorded many times. This chain connects TRBV6-1 to TRBJ1-2; unclear D gene. Germline V gene sequence: CDR1 MNHNS, CDR2 SASEGT. Trimming cost V 5 bases and J 4 bases, with 8 bases left between them. The CDR3 consists of 12 residues. The CDR3 loop reads CASSRDGYGYTF. The CDR3 DNA reads TGTGCCAGCAGTCGGGATGGCTATGGCTACACCTTC.

This clonotype was found many times. The CDR3 loop is CASSLYYTGPYEQYF. Written as DNA, the CDR3 is TGTGCCAGCAGTTTGTATTATACGGGTCCCTACGAGCAGTACTTC. The V and J genes are TRBV27 and TRBJ2-7; D is uncertain. Germline-derived CDR1 and CDR2 are MNHEY and SMNVEV (reference sequence). Trimming cost V 3 bases and J 2 bases, with 14 bases left between them. CDR3 length: 15 amino acids.

V and J are TRBV4-1 and TRBJ2-7; 7 positions match TRBD1. Germline V gene lookup returns CDR1 MGHRA and CDR2 YSYEKL. Losses at the gene ends were 2 bases for V and 2 bases for J; bases not matched to a gene: 9. The CDR3 extends over 16 amino acids. CDR3 DNA: TGCGCCAGCAGCCAAACCCCCGGGACAGATACCTACGAGCAGTACTTC. Its protein product is CASSQTPGTDTYEQYF.

The CDR3 protein is CASSAGTGPSPPLHF. CDR3 DNA: TGTGCCAGCAGTGCCGGGACAGGGCCGAGTCCGCCCCTCCACTTT. The J gene is TRBJ1-6, the V gene TRBV6-2 or TRBV6-3, with TRBD1 identical over 9 bases. The CDR3 has 15 amino acids. Germline V gene sequence: CDR1 MNHEY, CDR2 SVGEGT. Trimming cost V 5 bases and J 13 bases; bases outside gene matches: 12.